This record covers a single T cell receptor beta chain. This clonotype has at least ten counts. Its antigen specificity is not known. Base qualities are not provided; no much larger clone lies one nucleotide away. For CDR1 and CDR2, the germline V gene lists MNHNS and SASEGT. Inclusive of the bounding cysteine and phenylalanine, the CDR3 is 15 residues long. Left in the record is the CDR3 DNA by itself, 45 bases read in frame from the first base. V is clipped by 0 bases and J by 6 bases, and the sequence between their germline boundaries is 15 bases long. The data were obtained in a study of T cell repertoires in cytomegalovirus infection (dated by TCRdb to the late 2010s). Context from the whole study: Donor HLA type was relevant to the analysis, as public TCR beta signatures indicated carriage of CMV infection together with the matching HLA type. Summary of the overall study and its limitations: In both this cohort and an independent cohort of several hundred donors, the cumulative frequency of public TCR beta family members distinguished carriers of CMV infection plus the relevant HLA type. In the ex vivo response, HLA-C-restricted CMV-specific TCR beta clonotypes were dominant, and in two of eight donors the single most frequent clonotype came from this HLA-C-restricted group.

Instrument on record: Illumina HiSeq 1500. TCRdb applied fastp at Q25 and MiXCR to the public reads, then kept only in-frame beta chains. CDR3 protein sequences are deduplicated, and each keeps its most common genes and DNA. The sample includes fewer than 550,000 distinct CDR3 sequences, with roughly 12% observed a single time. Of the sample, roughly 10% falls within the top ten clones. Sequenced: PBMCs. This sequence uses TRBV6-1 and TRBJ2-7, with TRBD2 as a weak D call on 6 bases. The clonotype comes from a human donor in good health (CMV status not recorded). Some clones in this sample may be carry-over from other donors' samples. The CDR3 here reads CASSEALQRAGEQYF. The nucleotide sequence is TGTGCCAGCAGTGAAGCGCTCCAGCGGGCCGGCGAGCAGTACTTC.